A selection of T cell receptor beta chains follows, all from one sample in a study of CXCR3-negative and CXCR3-positive naive CD8 T cells. TCRdb re-analyzed the 5' RACE reads; it lists each CDR3 protein once, without DNA. The sample features about 58,000 distinct CDR3 sequences, with approximately 0.43% in its top ten. The specimen sequenced was naive CXCR3- CD8+ T cells from blood. Receptor source: a human donor in good health. Some clones in this sample may be carry-over from other donors' samples. The CDR3 runs from the conserved cysteine through the conserved F or W.

TRBJ1-5,TRBV10-3,CAISEFDSNQPQHF
TRBJ2-3,TRBV14,CASSQDLGDRQYF
TRBJ2-7,TRBV14,CASSWGRGSYEQYF
TRBJ2-3,TRBV14,CASSQDGGGRTDTQYF
TRBJ2-5,TRBV29-1,CSVETESTQYF
TRBJ1-2,TRBV29-1,CSVYASSGYTF
TRBJ2-1,TRBV7-9,CASSLASSELGLAGGTYNEQFF
TRBJ1-2,TRBV5-6,CASSLGGATGYGYTF
TRBJ2-2,TRBV12-3/TRBV12-4,CASSFPAGGELFF
TRBJ2-6,TRBV15,CATSRAVSGANVLTF
TRBJ1-1,TRBV7-3,CASSLRQGAEAFF
TRBJ1-2,TRBV15,CATSRERQNNYGYTF
TRBJ2-7,TRBV12-3/TRBV12-4,CASSLEGNEQYF
TRBJ2-2,TRBV7-7,CASTPNEGIGELFF
TRBJ2-1,TRBV4-3,CASSQIRGGYGEQFF
TRBJ1-4,TRBV7-9,CASSLQRTGNEKLFF
TRBJ2-3,TRBV4-3,CASSAGLATDTQYF
TRBJ2-3,TRBV29-1,CSHGLAGGRFDSTDTQYF
TRBJ1-1,TRBV29-1,CSVDRPGGVTEAFF
TRBJ2-1,TRBV6-6,CASSYSAGGIYNEQFF
TRBJ2-1,TRBV12-3/TRBV12-4,CASIPAQGHEQFF
TRBJ2-1,TRBV6-6,CASSFPVGSSYNEQFF
TRBJ2-7,TRBV28,CDSRKTDRHPYEQYF
TRBJ1-3,TRBV21-1,CASSGQAGGNTIYF
TRBJ1-5,TRBV7-9,CASSSGQLNQPQHF
TRBJ2-7,TRBV6-5,CASRITNERFYEQYF
TRBJ2-1,TRBV14,CASSQDWRISGGGLYNEQFF